The 20 T cell receptor beta chains below all came from one sample that was sequenced in a study of T cell repertoires in cytomegalovirus infection. No cognate antigen is known for these TCRs. TCRdb reprocessed the reads via MiXCR and lists one record per CDR3 protein. The sample yields around 140,000 distinct CDR3 sequences, more than 30% seen once. The sample in question was CD8+ T cells from cultured PBMCs, obtained from culture after CMV antigen stimulation. These receptor sequences come from a human donor in good health (CMV status not recorded). Some clones in this sample may be carry-over from other donors' samples.

In this sample, this clonotype turned up once. This chain connects TRBV14 to TRBJ2-7; possibly TRBD1 or TRBD2 for D (5 bases each). The length of the CDR3 is 13 residues. V lost 1 base, J lost 5 bases, and 9 bases lay in between. Germline loops: CDR1 SGHDN, CDR2 FVKESK. As DNA, the CDR3 is TGTGCCAGCAGCCAAGGAGGGGTCCACGAGCAGTACTTC. Protein product: CASSQGGVHEQYF.

CDR3 DNA sequence: TGTGCCAGCAGCTCGGCCAGGACCGGCGGGAAAGAGACCCAGTACTTC. Its translation is CASSSARTGGKETQYF. The chain employs TRBV11-3 and TRBJ2-5; tentatively, D is TRBD2 (6 bases). V was cut by 4 bases and J by 3 bases, with 18 bases left in between. The CDR3 runs to 16 residues. Germline CDR1 and CDR2: SGHNT and YENEEA.

This clonotype was observed a few times. The rearrangement uses TRBV11-2 and TRBJ2-1, with TRBD2 matching over 8 bases. This CDR3 is 15 amino acids long. The germline CDR1 and CDR2 sequences are SGHAT and FQNNGV. V was clipped by 4 bases and J by 4 bases; unmatched bases: 6. The CDR3 is CASSSLAGQYNEQFF. The DNA for the CDR3 is TGTGCCAGCAGCTCCCTAGCGGGCCAATACAATGAGCAGTTCTTC.

This clonotype was counted between two and nine times. The genes are TRBV7-9 and TRBJ1-1; a weak D match, TRBD1 (5 bases). The germline V gene encodes CDR1 SEHNR and CDR2 FQNEAQ (reference sequence). V was clipped by 6 bases and J by 6 bases, with 8 bases between them. The CDR3 is 11 amino acids. The CDR3 sequence is CASRQDAEAFF. In DNA, the CDR3 is TGTGCCAGCAGACAGGACGCTGAAGCTTTCTTT.

The rearrangement links TRBV12-3 or TRBV12-4 to TRBJ2-7, with TRBD2 as a possible D gene (6 bases). The CDR3 runs to 14 residues. The V end lost 3 bases, the J end lost 6 bases, and 15 bases lay between the germline ends. The DNA of the CDR3 is TGTGCCAGCAGTTTTGGGGGGTCCGGTCCCGAGCAGTACTTC. Protein sequence: CASSFGGSGPEQYF.

The chain recombines TRBV5-4 with TRBJ1-1; 10 nucleotides agree with TRBD1. V was clipped by 0 bases and J by 11 bases; unmatched bases: 10. The CDR3 is 15 residues long. In germline, CDR1 is SGHNT, CDR2 YYREEE (reference sequence). The CDR3: CASSLAGTGAMDAFF. As DNA, the CDR3 is TGTGCCAGCAGCTTGGCAGGGACAGGGGCCATGGATGCTTTCTTT.

This clonotype was seen only a few times. The chain is built from TRBV7-9 and TRBJ2-7, with unresolved D. V was cut by 8 bases and J by 5 bases, with 19 bases left in between. The CDR3 is 14 residues long. Germline values: CDR1 SEHNR, CDR2 FQNEAQ (reference sequence). The CDR3 DNA reads TGTGCCAGCTCGCTCGTGGTTAAGCCCCACGAGCAGTACTTC. Residues: CASSLVVKPHEQYF. The variable domain in full, completed from reference TRBV7-9 and TRBJ2-7, reads DTGVSQNPRHKITKRGQNVTFRCDPISEHNRLYWYRQTLGQGPEFLTYFQNEAQLEKSRLLSDRFSAERPKGSFSTLEIQRTEQGDSAMYLCASSLVVKPHEQYFGPGTRLTVT.

The gene calls are TRBV9 and TRBJ1-1; no definite D call. Trimming removed 5 bases at V and 4 bases at J, with 12 bases between. Germline CDR1 is SGDLS and CDR2 is YYNGEE. CDR3 size: 13 residues. CDR3 sequence: CASSGGLSTEAFF. The CDR3, as DNA: TGTGCCAGCAGTGGAGGACTTAGCACTGAAGCTTTCTTT.

The DNA of the CDR3 is TGTGCCAGCAGCTTGTGGACAGGGGACTACGAGCAGTACTTC. It specifies CASSLWTGDYEQYF. The gene calls are TRBV5-4 and TRBJ2-7; TRBD1 agrees at 9 bases. This CDR3 spans 14 amino acids. The junction had 2 bases not matched to a gene; V was cut back by 1 base and J by 3 bases. Germline assignment: CDR1 SGHNT and CDR2 YYREEE (reference sequence).

This clonotype showed up many times. V gene TRBV7-9 combines with J gene TRBJ1-1; D is undetermined. Germline lookup yields CDR1 SEHNR and CDR2 FQNEAQ (reference sequence). The CDR3 has 14 residues. V was pared by 2 bases and J by 3 bases, with 10 bases between. CDR3 sequence (DNA): TGTGCCAGCAGCTTACCTCTGGTGGACACTGAAGCTTTCTTT. Protein product: CASSLPLVDTEAFF.

This chain connects TRBV6-1 to TRBJ2-1, with 8 bases fitting TRBD1. The CDR3 has 15 amino acids. Germline V gene sequence: CDR1 MNHNS, CDR2 SASEGT. The J segment lost 8 bases and the V segment lost 6 bases, leaving 12 bases of the junction unmatched. Here the CDR3 reads CASSPTDREGHEQFF. In nucleotides, the CDR3 is TGTGCCAGCAGCCCGACGGACAGGGAAGGACATGAGCAGTTCTTC.

The chain links TRBV25-1 to TRBJ1-6; D is uncertain. CDR3 length equals 16 residues. Deletions cut 4 bases from V and 0 bases from J, with 10 bases between. Per germline, CDR1 MGHDK and CDR2 SYGVNS. The CDR3 nucleotides are TGTGCCAGCAGTGGCGGTTTCGGCTCCTATAATTCACCCCTCCACTTT. Protein sequence: CASSGGFGSYNSPLHF.

Many counts were recorded for this clonotype. V is TRBV12-3 or TRBV12-4 and J is TRBJ2-1; 8 bases align to TRBD2. This CDR3 is built from 16 residues. After removal of 5 bases from V and 1 base from J, the junction contained 7 bases not matched to a gene. The CDR3 sequence is CASSPLAGGSYNEQFF. CDR3 sequence (DNA): TGTGCCAGCAGTCCCCTTGCGGGGGGTTCCTACAATGAGCAGTTCTTC.

Ten or more counts support this clonotype. V and J are TRBV6-1 and TRBJ1-2, with D possibly TRBD1 on 6 matching bases. Germline loops: CDR1 MNHNS, CDR2 SASEGT. The CDR3 covers 13 residues. The V end was cut by 6 bases, the J end by 7 bases, with 15 bases between. The CDR3 sequence: CASRLVTGVGYTF. The DNA of the CDR3 is TGTGCCAGCAGGCTCGTGACAGGCGTTGGCTACACCTTC.

The chain carries TRBV7-6 and TRBJ1-4, with a weak D call TRBD1 (6 bases). Germline CDR1 and CDR2: SGHVS and FNYEAQ. The CDR3 is 13 residues long. V lost 7 bases and J lost 4, with 10 bases in between. This CDR3 reads CASTGALNEKLFF. Written as DNA, the CDR3 is TGTGCCAGCACAGGGGCGCTTAATGAAAAACTGTTTTTT. The full variable domain, with the rest looked up from reference TRBV7-6 and TRBJ1-4, is GAGVSQSPRYKVTKRGQDVALRCDPISGHVSLYWYRQALGQGPEFLTYFNYEAQQDKSGLPNDRFSAERPEGSISTLTIQRTEQRDSAMYRCASTGALNEKLFFGSGTQLSVL.

The genes are TRBV7-9 and TRBJ1-2; tentatively, D is TRBD1 (5 bases). The CDR3 has 13 residues. Between the trimmed V and J ends, which lost 1 base and 9 bases, there was a span of 12 bases. The germline gives CDR1 SEHNR, CDR2 FQNEAQ (reference sequence). In DNA, the CDR3 is TGTGCCAGCAGCTTAGTTGGGACGCAAAGCTACACCTTC. Its translation is CASSLVGTQSYTF.

The chain links TRBV19 to TRBJ2-1; 13 positions match TRBD2. Germline CDR1 is LNHDA and CDR2 is SQIVND (reference sequence). This CDR3 has 17 amino acids. Trimming cost V 5 bases and J 4 bases; bases outside gene matches: 8. CDR3 in DNA: TGTGCCAGTAGTTTGACTAGCGGGGGGCCGTCGTACAATGAGCAGTTCTTC. Translated: CASSLTSGGPSYNEQFF.

V is TRBV6-8 and J is TRBJ2-1, with D uncertain. The CDR3 runs to 12 residues. Germline CDR1 is MNHGY and CDR2 is SAAAGT. V was shortened by 5 bases and J by 4 bases, with 6 bases between the two germline ends. The CDR3 DNA reads as TGTGCCAGCAGTCCCGCTTACAATGAGCAGTTCTTC. Translated, it gives CASSPAYNEQFF.

The chain carries TRBV7-2 and TRBJ1-3, with 7 bases that match TRBD1. This CDR3 contains 14 residues. Per germline, CDR1 SGHTA and CDR2 FQGNSA. J gave up 8 bases and V 1 base, and 5 bases lay outside the gene matches. This chain's CDR3 is CASSLGGGAYTIYF. The CDR3 nucleotides are TGTGCCAGCAGCTTAGGAGGGGGCGCTTACACCATATATTTT.

This clonotype was recorded many times. The chain has TRBV11-3 and TRBJ2-3, with TRBD2 matching over 10 bases. Germline CDR1 is SGHNT and CDR2 is YENEEA. This CDR3 is built from 15 residues. The J segment lost 3 bases and the V segment lost 4 bases, leaving 4 bases of the junction unmatched. The CDR3 DNA reads TGTGCCAGCAGCTCGGGACTAGCGTGGACAGATACGCAGTATTTT. Encoded protein: CASSSGLAWTDTQYF.